The text below deals with one T cell receptor beta chain. Germline CDR1 MNHEY, CDR2 SVGAGI. The CDR3 totals 14 residues. Trimming took off 6 bases at V and 0 bases at J, with 12 bases between the two ends. The sample belongs to a study of shared T cell receptors in the human thymus. Generated by immunoSEQ multiplex PCR, the TCRdb table keeps only in-frame clones and is missing some. The repertoire has over 65,000 clones, about 95% of them found once; the top ten carry about 0.03%. This TCR derives from a human donor. V usage is TRBV6-5 and J usage is TRBJ2-7, with no clear D. Sequenced material: thymocytes. CDR3 DNA: TGTGCCAGCAGCTTACTGGGATTCTCCTACGAGCAGTACTTC. Its translation: CASSLLGFSYEQYF.